The clone carrying this T cell receptor (beta chain) was recorded at least ten times. No antigen is known for it. The data are from a study of CD8+CD57+ T cells in acquired aplastic anemia. Overall study: Sorted CD4+ and CD8+ cells gave a mean 3.2 ug DNA, range 0.2 to 27.4 ug. Approximately 9.9 million reads, on average, were obtained for CD4+ cells from healthy donors.

Deletions cut 5 bases from V and 2 bases from J, with 8 bases between. The CDR3 is 13 amino acids. Germline V CDR1 and CDR2: WNHNN, SYGVQD (reference sequence). TCR beta VDJ and CDR3 profiling used genomic DNA as template. MiXCR, applied by TCRdb to the reads, yields one record per CDR3 protein. This table has about 220,000 distinct CDR3 sequences, 34% appearing once. Overall study findings and caveats: Patients did not significantly differ from controls in CD8+ Simpson's diversity. The same twenty-nine CD8+ CDR3 sequences occurred in patients and in controls.

The rearrangement links TRBV10-1 to TRBJ2-3; the D gene is possibly TRBD1 (5 bases). This receptor was taken from a human donor in good health, serving as a control. Input material: sorted CD4+, CD8+, or CD8+CD57+ T cells (not recorded which) from PBMCs. The CDR3 region has the DNA TGCGCCAGCAGTCCAGGGTCCACAGATACGCAGTATTTT. Its protein is CASSPGSTDTQYF.